The 23 T cell receptor beta chains below were found in one sample sequenced in a study of blood T cells in healthy people across ages. A sample-barcoded 5' primer and a J-beta primer mix were used in a second PCR of roughly 6 to 11 cycles. TCRdb re-analysed the 5' RACE reads in MiXCR, keeping a single row per CDR3 protein. The sample contains around 690,000 distinct CDR3 sequences, roughly 53% of which appear only once. The source material was blood. The receptors were gathered from a man between 60 and 75 years old in good health.

In its sample, this clonotype was seen once. This sequence joins TRBV10-3 and TRBJ1-2, with 9 positions matching TRBD1. Germline V gene data show CDR1 as ENHRY and CDR2 as SYGVKD. This CDR3 spans 13 amino acids. The V segment lost 5 bases and the J segment 5 bases; nucleotides outside the gene matches: 3. The chain's CDR3 is CAISQDRGYGYTF. Here the CDR3 DNA reads TGTGCCATCAGTCAGGACAGGGGATATGGCTACACCTTC.

V usage is TRBV6-5 and J usage is TRBJ2-3; weak D call: TRBD2 (6 bases). V shed 6 bases and J shed 0 bases, with 13 bases lying between them. This CDR3 contains 15 residues. The germline V gene has CDR1 MNHEY and CDR2 SVGAGI. CDR3 DNA: TGTGCCAGCAGCCGACTAGACGGTAGCACAGATACGCAGTATTTT. It encodes CASSRLDGSTDTQYF.

The chain recombines TRBV7-2 with TRBJ1-2; D gene unclear. The V end lost 4 bases, the J end lost 4 bases, and 19 bases lay between the germline ends. The CDR3 is made up of 16 amino acids. The germline CDR1 and CDR2 sequences are SGHTA and FQGNSA. CDR3: CASSSQATQWIYGYTF. CDR3 in DNA: TGTGCCAGCAGCTCGCAAGCAACACAGTGGATCTATGGCTACACCTTC.

The chain uses TRBV7-6 and TRBJ2-6; 9 bases agree with TRBD1. The trim removed 0 bases at V and 0 bases at J, leaving 9 bases unmatched. Germline assignment: CDR1 SGHVS and CDR2 FNYEAQ. This CDR3 is built from 20 residues. The CDR3 sequence is CASSLAPAGQGSSGANVLTF. CDR3 DNA: TGTGCCAGCAGCTTAGCTCCGGCGGGACAGGGAAGCTCTGGGGCCAACGTCCTGACTTTC.

This sequence joins TRBV13 and TRBJ2-3; 8 bases are a match to TRBD1. With 5 bases clipped from V and 5 bases from J, the junction kept 9 bases outside the gene matches. Per the germline V gene, CDR1 is PRHDT and CDR2 is FYEKMQ (reference sequence). The CDR3 length is 15 residues. The CDR3 region is CASSKGTGWEDTQYF. The CDR3 DNA reads TGTGCCAGCAGCAAAGGGACAGGATGGGAAGATACGCAGTATTTT.

This chain joins TRBV7-2 and TRBJ1-2; the D is unclear. The CDR3 has 13 amino acids. Germline assignment: CDR1 SGHTA and CDR2 FQGNSA. V was pared by 2 bases and J by 6 bases, with 10 bases between. The CDR3 nucleotides are TGTGCCAGCAGCTTACAAGTTAGGGATGGCTACACCTTC. This translates into CASSLQVRDGYTF.

This sequence joins TRBV12-3 or TRBV12-4 and TRBJ2-7; D gene unclear. The J call is doubtful: the DNA matches TRBJ2-5 better. This CDR3 comprises 14 residues. CDR3 sequence: CASSLQPIGETQYF. The CDR3 DNA reads as TGTGCCAGCAGCCTTCAACCCATAGGGGAGACCCAGTACTTC.

The chain links TRBV5-1 to TRBJ2-5; D is perhaps TRBD1 or TRBD2 (5 bases each). CDR3 length: 13 residues. Trimming left V 3 bases short and J 11 bases short, with 17 bases between. Per the germline V gene, CDR1 is SGHRS and CDR2 is YFSETQ. In DNA form, the CDR3 reads TGCGCCAGCAGCTCGGGGACCCGACCAGAGCAGTACTTC. Translation: CASSSGTRPEQYF.

The chain is built from TRBV3-1 and TRBJ2-1; 10 nucleotides line up with TRBD1. The CDR3 is 17 amino acids. Unmatched junction bases numbered 10, after V lost 0 bases and J lost 8 bases. Germline V gives CDR1 LGHDT, CDR2 YNNKEL (reference sequence). This chain's CDR3 is CASSQELRQGATDEQFF. The CDR3 DNA is TGTGCCAGCAGCCAAGAGCTTCGACAGGGGGCAACGGATGAGCAGTTCTTC.

The chain employs TRBV5-1 and TRBJ1-2; possibly TRBD1 for D (6 bases). The V end was cut by 2 bases, the J end by 3 bases, with 14 bases between. The germline gives CDR1 SGHRS, CDR2 YFSETQ. The CDR3 runs to 15 residues. The CDR3 sequence is CASSLMGTSDYGYTF. The CDR3, as DNA: TGCGCCAGCAGCTTAATGGGGACATCCGACTATGGCTACACCTTC. Variable domain in full (rest from reference TRBV5-1 and TRBJ1-2): KAGVTQTPRYLIKTRGQQVTLSCSPISGHRSVSWYQQTPGQGLQFLFEYFSETQRNKGNFPGRFSGRQFSNSRSEMNVSTLELGDSALYLCASSLMGTSDYGYTFGSGTRLTVV.

This clonotype was recorded a few times. The chain uses TRBV3-1 and TRBJ1-5, with D unclear. The germline V gene has CDR1 LGHDT and CDR2 YNNKEL (reference sequence). The CDR3 totals 14 residues. V dropped 4 bases and J dropped 4 bases, with 11 bases sitting between them. Here the CDR3 reads CASSPHLRNQPQHF. For the CDR3, the DNA is TGTGCCAGCAGCCCTCATCTCAGGAATCAGCCCCAGCATTTT.

The chain employs TRBV7-9 and TRBJ1-4, with D possibly matching TRBD1 (5 bases). V was shortened by 4 bases and J by 8 bases, with 8 bases between the two germline ends. The CDR3 is 12 residues long. CDR1 and CDR2 (germline): SEHNR, FQNEAQ (reference sequence). The CDR3 reads CASSSGVEKLFF. The CDR3 nucleotides are TGTGCCAGCAGCTCGGGGGTAGAAAAACTGTTTTTT.

This clonotype occurred a few times. The chain uses TRBV11-1 and TRBJ2-7, with D tentatively TRBD1 or TRBD2 (5 bases each). V was clipped by 5 bases and J by 2 bases, with 16 bases between them. Germline lookup yields CDR1 SGHAT and CDR2 FQDESV (reference sequence). CDR3 length: 15 amino acids. CDR3: CASSEQGRVPYEQYF. CDR3 in DNA: TGTGCCAGCAGCGAGCAGGGACGAGTCCCCTACGAGCAGTACTTC.

V and J are TRBV10-3 and TRBJ2-3; the D is unclear. The length of the CDR3 is 14 residues. CDR1 ENHRY and CDR2 SYGVKD come from the germline V gene. Trimming pared 0 bases from V and 4 bases from J, leaving 8 bases between. The CDR3 loop is CAISESSAPDTQYF. The CDR3 bases are TGTGCCATCAGTGAGTCGTCGGCCCCAGATACGCAGTATTTT.

V gene TRBV29-1 combines with J gene TRBJ2-3; 8 bases map to TRBD2. From germline, CDR1 is SQVTM and CDR2 ANQGSEA. This CDR3 comprises 12 residues. The V and J ends lost 7 bases and 11 bases, in that order; junction bases with no gene match: 11. CDR3 amino acids: CSEIGTSGLQYF. Here the CDR3 DNA reads TGCAGCGAAATTGGGACTAGTGGGTTGCAGTATTTT.

In regard to this clonotype: A read error is possible here, since a much larger clone lies one base away. The CDR3 coding sequence is TGCGCCAGCAGCCAAGATGAAAACTCGGTGGGCACTAAAGCTTTCTTT. This translates into CASSQDENSVGTKAFF. This sequence joins TRBV4-1 and TRBJ1-1; the D is unclear. Germline V gene data show CDR1 as MGHRA and CDR2 as YSYEKL. This CDR3 spans 16 amino acids.

V is TRBV2 and J is TRBJ2-3; 8 bases map to TRBD2. V was pared by 4 bases and J by 4 bases, with 13 bases of the junction left unmatched. This CDR3 comprises 17 residues. Germline CDR1 SNHLY, CDR2 FYNNEI. The CDR3 loop is CASSATTGGGRADTQYF. CDR3 DNA: TGTGCCAGCAGTGCTACTACTGGCGGGGGGAGAGCAGATACGCAGTATTTT. Full variable domain (outside the CDR3, taken from reference TRBV2 and TRBJ2-3): EPEVTQTPSHQVTQMGQEVILRCVPISNHLYFYWYRQILGQKVEFLVSFYNNEISEKSEIFDDQFSVERPDGSNFTLKIRSTKLEDSAMYFCASSATTGGGRADTQYFGPGTRLTVL.

The sample holds a few counts of this clonotype. This chain links TRBV9 with TRBJ2-1, with D perhaps TRBD2 (6 bases). The CDR3 has 15 amino acids. V dropped 3 bases and J dropped 5 bases, with 15 bases sitting between them. The germline V gene has CDR1 SGDLS and CDR2 YYNGEE. CDR3 region: CASSATRRGDNEQFF. The DNA for the CDR3 is TGTGCCAGCAGCGCGACTAGGAGGGGAGACAATGAGCAGTTCTTC. The whole variable domain, remainder taken from reference TRBV9 and TRBJ2-1, is DSGVTQTPKHLITATGQRVTLRCSPRSGDLSVYWYQQSLDQGLQFLIQYYNGEERAKGNILERFSAQQFPDLHSELNLSSLELGDSALYFCASSATRRGDNEQFFGPGTRLTVL.

This clonotype was seen more than once but under ten times. The chain links TRBV5-8 to TRBJ2-5; tentatively, D is TRBD1 (5 bases). CDR1 and CDR2 (germline): SGHTS, YDEGEE. The length of the CDR3 is 14 residues. V was clipped by 4 bases and J by 5 bases, with 15 bases between them. The CDR3 loop is CASSQGRVLETQYF. The CDR3 coding sequence is TGTGCCAGCAGCCAGGGCAGGGTTCTGGAGACCCAGTACTTC.

V usage is TRBV5-1 and J usage is TRBJ1-2; tentative D call: TRBD1 (6 bases). Germline loops: CDR1 SGHRS, CDR2 YFSETQ. Trimming cost V 4 bases and J 6 bases, with 16 bases left between them. This CDR3 spans 14 amino acids. In nucleotides, the CDR3 is TGCGCCAGCAGCATAGGACAGAGCGGCGATGGCTACACCTTC. Translating it yields CASSIGQSGDGYTF. Looking up the rest from reference TRBV5-1 and TRBJ1-2 gives the full variable domain: KAGVTQTPRYLIKTRGQQVTLSCSPISGHRSVSWYQQTPGQGLQFLFEYFSETQRNKGNFPGRFSGRQFSNSRSEMNVSTLELGDSALYLCASSIGQSGDGYTFGSGTRLTVV.

The CDR3 nucleotides read TGTGCCAGCAGGCCCGGGACTAGCAGCTACGAGCAGTACTTC. This codes for CASRPGTSSYEQYF. The chain employs TRBV5-4 and TRBJ2-7, with TRBD2 identical over 9 bases. This CDR3 contains 14 residues. V shed 5 bases, J shed 3 bases, and the junction held 6 bases outside the gene matches. Looked up from germline, CDR1 is SGHNT and CDR2 is YYREEE (reference sequence).

This clonotype was detected a few times. The J gene is TRBJ1-1, the V gene TRBV29-1; TRBD1 agrees at 10 bases. Trimming took 3 bases from V and 6 from J; bases not matched to a gene: 4. The germline gives CDR1 SQVTM, CDR2 ANQGSEA. The CDR3 is 13 residues long. The CDR3 DNA is TGCAGCGTTGACCGACAGGGGGCGTCTGAAGCTTTCTTT. Residues: CSVDRQGASEAFF.

In its sample, this clonotype was seen a few times. V and J are TRBV7-2 and TRBJ2-5, with D perhaps matching TRBD2 (6 bases). The CDR3 contains 15 residues. Trimming shortened V by 6 bases and J by 11 bases, and 25 bases separated the two germline ends. Germline V gives CDR1 SGHTA, CDR2 FQGNSA. The CDR3 is CASRSTGTPNGGQYF. In DNA form, the CDR3 reads TGTGCCAGCAGATCCACCGGGACTCCAAATGGGGGGCAGTACTTC.